This T cell receptor beta chain was obtained from a study of OX40 agonist ivuxolimab in advanced cancers. The data were produced by immunoSEQ multiplex PCR, yet TCRdb's version contains in-frame clones alone and is incomplete. The repertoire holds some 16,000 clones, with just over 70% as singletons. The sequenced sample was CD4+ or CD8+ T cells sorted from blood, obtained in a trial of the OX40 agonist ivuxolimab. This receptor was identified in an adult with an advanced solid tumor such as melanoma, head and neck, liver or kidney cancer.

Here the CDR3 reads CASSVGPGPHYGYTF. The CDR3, as DNA: TGTGCCAGCAGCGTGGGGCCGGGACCGCACTATGGCTACACCTTC. The gene calls are TRBV9 and TRBJ1-2; tentatively, D is TRBD1 (5 bases). Deletions cut 2 bases from V and 3 bases from J, with 14 bases between. CDR1 is SGDLS and CDR2 is YYNGEE in the germline V gene. The CDR3 is 15 residues long.